A selection of T cell receptor beta chains follows, all from one sample in a study of blood T cells in healthy people across ages. Each CDR3 protein is one row after TCRdb ran MiXCR on the 5' RACE reads. The repertoire consists of 1.5 million to 2 million distinct CDR3 sequences, with roughly 28% occurring once and the leading ten covering about 8%. Source material: blood. The receptors stem from a woman in her twenties or thirties in good health. Both conserved end residues are part of each CDR3. The D gene is left open where the match is weak. Only some rows state a clone size, as once, few, many or a class for expanded clones.

J gene	V gene	clone size	D gene	CDR3 protein	CDR3 DNA
TRBJ2-1	TRBV7-3	NA	NA	CASSLTPWGLGGDEQFF	TGTGCCAGCAGCTTAACCCCATGGGGGCTGGGGGGCGATGAGCAGTTCTTC
TRBJ1-2	TRBV2	NA	NA	CASSEAEVFGYTF	TGTGCCAGCAGTGAAGCGGAGGTATTTGGCTACACCTTC
TRBJ2-7	TRBV15	many	TRBD2	CATSRVAGGPNSYEQYF	TGTGCCACCAGCAGAGTTGCGGGGGGGCCCAATTCCTACGAGCAGTACTTC
TRBJ2-3	TRBV20-1	NA	TRBD2	CSARPPGLATQYF	TGCAGTGCTAGACCCCCCGGACTAGCGACGCAGTATTTT
TRBJ1-5	TRBV18	few	NA	CASSLGARPQPQHF	TGTGCCAGCTCCCTAGGGGCCCGTCCGCAGCCCCAGCATTTT
TRBJ2-6	TRBV27	many	TRBD1	CASSSRTGDTNRSGANVLTF	TGTGCCAGCAGTTCTCGGACAGGGGATACCAACCGCTCTGGGGCCAACGTCCTGACTTTC
TRBJ2-1	TRBV20-1	NA	NA	CSAPDSSNWPYNEQFF	TGCAGTGCCCCTGATTCCTCGAACTGGCCCTACAATGAGCAGTTCTTC
TRBJ1-4	TRBV11-3	NA	NA	CASSPSRATNEKLFF	TGTGCCAGCAGCCCCAGTAGAGCAACTAATGAAAAACTGTTTTTT
TRBJ1-2	TRBV6-5	few	TRBD1	CASMDRGDYGYTF	TGTGCCAGTATGGACAGGGGAGACTATGGCTACACCTTC
TRBJ2-5	TRBV12-5	few	TRBD1	CASGLGTGDQETQYF	TGTGCTAGTGGTTTGGGGACAGGAGACCAAGAGACCCAGTACTTC
TRBJ2-1	TRBV20-1	NA	NA	CSVLGGTYNEQFF	TGCAGTGTCCTTGGCGGTACCTACAATGAGCAGTTCTTC
TRBJ1-2	TRBV12-3/TRBV12-4	few	NA	CASSLTRGRSYTF	TGTGCCAGCAGTTTAACTCGGGGGCGAAGCTACACCTTC
TRBJ2-7	TRBV6-5	NA	TRBD2	CASSYQWPSGSYEQYF	TGTGCCAGCAGTTACCAATGGCCTAGCGGGTCGTACGAGCAGTACTTC
TRBJ1-2	TRBV29-1	few	TRBD1	CSVARGSYGYTF	TGCAGCGTTGCCAGGGGGTCATATGGCTACACCTTC
TRBJ2-5	TRBV4-1	NA	NA	CTSSRDGTETQYF	TGCACCAGCAGCCGGGACGGTACGGAGACCCAGTACTTC
TRBJ1-2	TRBV7-9	many	NA	CASSWGPSPLYGYTF	TGTGCCAGCAGCTGGGGCCCTAGCCCCCTCTATGGCTACACCTTC
TRBJ2-1	TRBV19	NA	TRBD2	CASMRGLAGGSYNEQFF	TGTGCCAGTATGAGGGGACTAGCGGGAGGCTCCTACAATGAGCAGTTCTTC
TRBJ1-5	TRBV6-1	many	NA	CASSESSNQPQHF	TGTGCCAGCAGTGAATCTAGCAATCAGCCCCAGCATTTT
TRBJ2-1	TRBV4-3	many	NA	CASSLQTSNEQFF	TGCGCCAGCAGCCTACAAACTAGCAATGAGCAGTTCTTC
TRBJ2-3	TRBV12-3/TRBV12-4	NA	TRBD2	CASSPQTSASSSTDTQYF	TGTGCCAGCAGTCCCCAGACTAGCGCCAGTTCTAGCACAGATACGCAGTATTTT
TRBJ2-1	TRBV10-3	NA	TRBD2	CTISELAGGAWAKVEQFF	TGTACCATCAGTGAGCTAGCGGGGGGGGCCTGGGCAAAAGTTGAGCAGTTCTTC
TRBJ1-1	TRBV28	NA	NA	CATWTVNTEAFF	TGTGCCACCTGGACGGTGAACACTGAAGCTTTCTTT
TRBJ2-7	TRBV5-1	NA	TRBD2	CASSSEGGGFDEQYF	TGCGCCAGCAGCTCGGAGGGCGGGGGGTTCGACGAGCAGTACTTC
TRBJ2-1	TRBV24-1	few	NA	CATSDRPLEEQFF	TGTGCCACCAGTGATCGCCCCCTTGAGGAGCAGTTCTTC
TRBJ2-7	TRBV18	NA	TRBD1	CASSPSTGAEYEQYF	TGTGCCAGCTCACCATCAACAGGGGCAGAGTACGAGCAGTACTTC
TRBJ2-7	TRBV4-2	NA	NA	CASSPRGGGLYEQYF	TGTGCCAGCAGCCCCCGAGGGGGAGGGCTCTACGAGCAGTACTTC
TRBJ1-2	TRBV7-9	many	NA	CASSLALGAQGYTF	TGTGCCAGCAGCCTAGCCCTCGGGGCCCAAGGCTACACCTTC
TRBJ2-3	TRBV21-1	once	NA	CVSSKVRDLAGADDTDTQYF	TGTGTCAGCAGCAAAGTGCGAGATCTAGCGGGAGCCGACGACACAGATACGCAGTATTTT
TRBJ1-5	TRBV10-3	few	NA	CATQGSGNQPQHF	TGTGCCACCCAGGGAAGCGGCAATCAGCCCCAGCATTTT
TRBJ2-7	TRBV27	few	NA	CASNLTDSYEQYF	TGTGCCAGCAACCTGACAGATTCCTACGAGCAGTACTTC
TRBJ2-1	TRBV5-1	few	NA	CASSLRSGSFNEQFF	TGCGCCAGCAGCTTGAGGAGTGGGTCCTTCAATGAGCAGTTCTTC